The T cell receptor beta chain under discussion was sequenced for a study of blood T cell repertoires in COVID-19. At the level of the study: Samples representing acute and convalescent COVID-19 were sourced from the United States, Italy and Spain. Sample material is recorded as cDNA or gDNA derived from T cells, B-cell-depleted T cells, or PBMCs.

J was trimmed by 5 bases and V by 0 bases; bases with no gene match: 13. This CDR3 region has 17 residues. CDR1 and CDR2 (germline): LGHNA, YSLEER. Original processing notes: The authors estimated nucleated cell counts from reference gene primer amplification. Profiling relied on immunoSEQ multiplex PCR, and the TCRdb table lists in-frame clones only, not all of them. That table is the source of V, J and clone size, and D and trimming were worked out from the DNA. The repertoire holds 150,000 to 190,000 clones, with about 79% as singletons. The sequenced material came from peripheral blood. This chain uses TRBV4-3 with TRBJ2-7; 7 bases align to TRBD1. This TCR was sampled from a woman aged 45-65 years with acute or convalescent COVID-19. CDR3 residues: CASSQESIGTVGDEQYF. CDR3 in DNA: TGCGCCAGCAGCCAAGAGTCAATTGGGACAGTGGGCGACGAGCAGTACTTC.